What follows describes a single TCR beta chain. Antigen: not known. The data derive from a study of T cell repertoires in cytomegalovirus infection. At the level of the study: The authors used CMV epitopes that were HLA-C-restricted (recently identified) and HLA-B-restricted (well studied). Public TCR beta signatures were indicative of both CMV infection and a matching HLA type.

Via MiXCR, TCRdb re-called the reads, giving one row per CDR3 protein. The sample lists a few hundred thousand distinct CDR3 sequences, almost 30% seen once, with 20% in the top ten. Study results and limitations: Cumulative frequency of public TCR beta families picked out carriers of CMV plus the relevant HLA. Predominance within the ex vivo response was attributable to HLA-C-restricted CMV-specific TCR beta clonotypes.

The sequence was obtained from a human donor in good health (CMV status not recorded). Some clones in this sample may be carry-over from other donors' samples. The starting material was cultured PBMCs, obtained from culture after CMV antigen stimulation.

The CDR3 is CASSPSRGPGNTIYF. CDR3 sequence (DNA): TGTGCCAGCTCACCAAGCAGGGGGCCTGGAAACACCATATATTTT. V gene TRBV18 combines with J gene TRBJ1-3; TRBD1 matches at 8 bases. V lost 2 bases and J lost 2; bases outside the gene matches: 2. CDR3 length: 15 amino acids. The V gene's germline CDR1 is KGHSH and CDR2 LQKENI.